A single sample gave rise to the 2 T cell receptor beta chains below, sequenced in a study of T cells in Graves' hyperthyroidism and ophthalmopathy. Amplification of TCR beta CDR3 regions was performed using RNA transcripts as template. The HTBI primer set served for first-round RT-PCR of the TCR CDR3. TCRdb recomputed calls from the multiplex PCR reads with MiXCR, one row per CDR3 protein. The sample lists a few hundred thousand distinct CDR3 sequences, about 21% seen once, with around 45% in the top ten. Sequenced input: blood. The receptors stem from a woman aged 50 to 60 with Graves' hyperthyroidism.

In its sample, this clonotype was seen many times. The gene calls are TRBV28 and TRBJ1-1, with D perhaps TRBD1 (5 bases). The CDR3 is made up of 14 amino acids. Trimming took off 4 bases at V and 5 bases at J, with 14 bases between the two ends. Germline CDR1 MDHEN, CDR2 SYDVKM. DNA of the CDR3: TGTGCCAGCAGTTATCACCAGGGAGGGACTGAAGCTTTCTTT. Translated: CASSYHQGGTEAFF.

The V gene is TRBV14, the J gene TRBJ2-1; TRBD2 aligns across 12 bases. This CDR3 has 16 residues. Unmatched junction bases numbered 5, after V lost 4 bases and J lost 4 bases. Germline V gene lookup returns CDR1 SGHDN and CDR2 FVKESK. DNA of the CDR3: TGTGCCAGCAGCCTCTTAGGACTAGCGGGGTACAATGAGCAGTTCTTC. It translates to CASSLLGLAGYNEQFF.